The 22 T cell receptor beta chains presented below share a single source sample, sequenced in a study of T cell repertoires in cytomegalovirus infection. TCRdb re-called the reads with MiXCR, one entry per CDR3 protein. Found here are 270,000 or so distinct CDR3 sequences, approximately 15% of them singletons; the top ten hold approximately 44%. Sequencing was performed on CD8+ T cells from PBMCs. Every receptor here comes from a human donor in good health (CMV status not recorded). Some clones in this sample may be carry-over from other donors' samples.

The genes are TRBV27 and TRBJ1-3, with TRBD1 as a possible D gene (5 bases). The V end lost 6 bases, the J end lost 0 bases, and 18 bases lay between the germline ends. Looked up from germline, CDR1 is MNHEY and CDR2 is SMNVEV (reference sequence). The CDR3 totals 17 residues. The CDR3 sequence: CASSPTGVRDSGNTIYF. As DNA, the CDR3 is TGTGCCAGCAGCCCAACGGGGGTCCGGGACTCTGGAAACACCATATATTTT.

The chain uses TRBV5-5 and TRBJ2-7, with TRBD2 as a possible D gene (5 bases). Germline CDR1 is SGHKS and CDR2 is YYEKEE (reference sequence). This CDR3 has 14 amino acids. V lost 1 base and J lost 5, with 13 bases in between. CDR3 in DNA: TGTGCCAGCAGCTTGTCAGGAGGTTCAGACGAGCAGTACTTC. Protein sequence: CASSLSGGSDEQYF.

The rearrangement joins TRBV27 to TRBJ1-5; no reliable D call. This CDR3 contains 13 residues. Trimming left V 2 bases short and J 5 bases short, with 7 bases between. Germline V CDR1 and CDR2: MNHEY, SMNVEV (reference sequence). In nucleotides, the CDR3 is TGTGCCAGCAGTTTAAAGGAGTATCAGCCCCAGCATTTT. It specifies CASSLKEYQPQHF.

This chain connects TRBV29-1 to TRBJ2-5, with 12 bases fitting TRBD2. The CDR3 is 14 residues long. Germline loops: CDR1 SQVTM, CDR2 ANQGSEA. J gave up 2 bases and V 7 bases, and 5 bases lay outside the gene matches. The CDR3: CSAGLAGRQETQYF. In nucleotides, the CDR3 is TGCAGCGCTGGACTAGCGGGGCGTCAAGAGACCCAGTACTTC.

The chain recombines TRBV15 with TRBJ2-1; 8 nucleotides line up with TRBD2. J lost 5 bases, V lost 2 bases, and 14 bases had no gene match. This CDR3 is built from 18 residues. Germline CDR1 and CDR2: LNHNV and YYDKDF (reference sequence). The CDR3 loop reads CATSRHHAQAGVNNEQFF. DNA of the CDR3: TGTGCCACCAGCAGACACCACGCCCAAGCGGGGGTTAACAATGAGCAGTTCTTC.

V is TRBV9 and J is TRBJ2-7; the D gene is possibly TRBD1 (6 bases). The V end was cut by 4 bases, the J end by 0 bases, with 17 bases between. Germline CDR1 and CDR2: SGDLS and YYNGEE. CDR3 length equals 16 residues. Written as DNA, the CDR3 is TGTGCCAGCAGCTCCCAAGTTATGGACAGCTCCTACGAGCAGTACTTC. Translated: CASSSQVMDSSYEQYF.

This clonotype was seen at least ten times. The V gene is TRBV7-2, the J gene TRBJ2-3, with a weak D call TRBD2 (6 bases). CDR3 length equals 15 residues. Germline V gene lookup returns CDR1 SGHTA and CDR2 FQGNSA. The V gene lost 5 bases and the J gene lost 2 bases, with 14 bases spanning the gap. The CDR3 reads CASSRGSLTTDTQYF. The CDR3 DNA reads as TGTGCCAGCAGCCGGGGGAGTCTAACCACAGATACGCAGTATTTT.

The chain combines TRBV7-9 with TRBJ2-7; D possibly matches TRBD1 or TRBD2 (6 bases each). V was cut by 5 bases and J by 6 bases, with 20 bases left in between. The CDR3 totals 15 residues. In germline, CDR1 is SEHNR, CDR2 FQNEAQ (reference sequence). The chain's CDR3 is CASSGLQVEGGEQYF. In nucleotides, the CDR3 is TGTGCCAGCAGCGGACTCCAGGTAGAGGGGGGCGAGCAGTACTTC.

This clonotype was seen only a few times. V usage is TRBV20-1 and J usage is TRBJ2-2, with D possibly matching TRBD1 (6 bases). This CDR3 has 13 amino acids. CDR1 and CDR2 (germline): DFQATT, SNEGSKA (reference sequence). Trimming removed 3 bases from V and 4 bases from J, with 9 bases in between. The CDR3 sequence: CSARETGTGELFF. In DNA, the CDR3 is TGCAGTGCTAGGGAGACAGGCACCGGGGAGCTGTTTTTT.

The chain links TRBV29-1 to TRBJ1-1; perhaps TRBD1 as D (6 bases). Trimming left V 6 bases short and J 1 base short, with 15 bases between. This CDR3 has 14 residues. From germline, CDR1 is SQVTM and CDR2 ANQGSEA. CDR3 sequence: CSVGPGVENTEAFF. CDR3 bases: TGCAGCGTGGGACCAGGGGTTGAGAACACTGAAGCTTTCTTT.

This clonotype was counted many times. This chain connects TRBV12-3 or TRBV12-4 to TRBJ1-5; D uncertain. The CDR3 is made up of 12 amino acids. V was trimmed by 3 bases and J by 6 bases, leaving 6 bases between them. The CDR3 DNA follows: TGTGCCAGCAGTTTTATATCTCAGCCCCAGCATTTT. It codes for CASSFISQPQHF.

This clonotype was seen a few times. CDR3 protein: CASSSTRFGIINYGYTF. CDR3 sequence (DNA): TGTGCCAGCAGTTCCACCAGGTTCGGAATCATTAACTATGGCTACACCTTC. V usage is TRBV28 and J usage is TRBJ1-2; no clear D gene. The CDR3 covers 17 residues. Germline V lookup: CDR1 MDHEN, CDR2 SYDVKM. V was pared by 4 bases and J by 1 base, with 19 bases between.

This clonotype was found many times. The chain joins TRBV6-5 to TRBJ2-5; D is perhaps TRBD2 (6 bases). Germline V gives CDR1 MNHEY, CDR2 SVGAGI. Deletions cut 2 bases from V and 5 bases from J, with 6 bases between. The CDR3 is made up of 12 amino acids. CDR3 sequence: CASSYGGETQYF. Written as DNA, the CDR3 is TGTGCCAGCAGTTACGGAGGGGAGACCCAGTACTTC.

V gene TRBV6-2 or TRBV6-3 combines with J gene TRBJ2-7, with D unclear. Germline V gives CDR1 MNHEY, CDR2 SVGEGT. V was shortened by 6 bases and J by 4 bases, with 13 bases between the two germline ends. The CDR3 covers 13 residues. CDR3 in amino acids: CASSTNRFYEQYF. The CDR3 DNA sequence: TGTGCCAGCAGCACCAACAGATTTTACGAGCAGTACTTC.

The rearrangement uses TRBV29-1 and TRBJ2-3, with a tentative D call TRBD1 (5 bases). The CDR3 runs to 14 residues. Trimming left V 4 bases short and J 1 base short, with 12 bases between. CDR1 SQVTM and CDR2 ANQGSEA come from the germline V gene. CDR3 sequence: CSVGGAMGTDTQYF. In nucleotides, the CDR3 is TGCAGCGTTGGGGGCGCGATGGGCACAGATACGCAGTATTTT.

There are many counts of this clonotype. V usage is TRBV7-2 and J usage is TRBJ1-1; D remains unclear. Germline CDR1 and CDR2: SGHTA and FQGNSA. CDR3 length: 13 amino acids. Trimming removed 3 bases from V and 4 bases from J, with 9 bases in between. CDR3 in DNA: TGTGCCAGCAGCTTCGTCAGGAGCACTGAAGCTTTCTTT. Its translation is CASSFVRSTEAFF.

The chain is built from TRBV27 and TRBJ2-2; no clear D gene. Trimming took off 3 bases at V and 5 bases at J, with 7 bases between the two ends. The CDR3 is 13 residues long. CDR1 is MNHEY and CDR2 is SMNVEV in the germline V gene (reference sequence). The CDR3 loop is CASSFRSTGELFF. CDR3 coding DNA: TGTGCCAGCAGTTTTAGGTCGACCGGGGAGCTGTTTTTT.

The genes are TRBV9 and TRBJ2-1; no reliable D call. Germline CDR1 and CDR2: SGDLS and YYNGEE. CDR3 length equals 14 residues. The ends were cut back, 0 bases at V and 8 bases at J, with 12 bases in the middle. CDR3 in amino acids: CASSVGVTGYEQFF. CDR3 sequence (DNA): TGTGCCAGCAGCGTAGGGGTGACTGGGTATGAGCAGTTCTTC. Full variable domain (missing parts from reference TRBV9 and TRBJ2-1): DSGVTQTPKHLITATGQRVTLRCSPRSGDLSVYWYQQSLDQGLQFLIQYYNGEERAKGNILERFSAQQFPDLHSELNLSSLELGDSALYFCASSVGVTGYEQFFGPGTRLTVL.

The table lists this clonotype with many counts. The chain links TRBV7-6 to TRBJ2-2, with TRBD2 matching over 14 bases. CDR1 is SGHVS and CDR2 is FNYEAQ in the germline V gene. V trimming: 5 bases; J trimming: 4 bases; junction bases outside the gene matches: 15. The CDR3 covers 20 residues. The CDR3 region is CASSSFVPRLAGGTTGELFF. The CDR3, as DNA: TGTGCCAGCAGCAGCTTCGTCCCCAGACTAGCGGGGGGGACCACCGGGGAGCTGTTTTTT.

This clonotype has a handful of counts. The J gene is TRBJ2-7, the V gene TRBV20-1; the D is unclear. The CDR3 runs to 13 residues. Germline CDR1 DFQATT, CDR2 SNEGSKA (reference sequence). V was clipped by 2 bases and J by 0 bases, with 8 bases between them. The CDR3 sequence: CSARPKSSYEQYF. CDR3 in DNA: TGCAGTGCTAGACCGAAGAGCTCCTACGAGCAGTACTTC.

In this sample, this clonotype turned up many times. DNA of the CDR3: TGTGCCAGCAGCCCCGAGGACGGGGATGGCAATCAGCCCCAGCATTTT. Translated: CASSPEDGDGNQPQHF. The V and J genes are TRBV7-9 and TRBJ1-5; D uncertain. Germline lookup yields CDR1 SEHNR and CDR2 FQNEAQ (reference sequence). Trimming took off 5 bases at V and 2 bases at J, with 16 bases between the two ends. This CDR3 spans 16 amino acids. The whole variable domain, filled in from reference TRBV7-9 and TRBJ1-5, reads DTGVSQNPRHKITKRGQNVTFRCDPISEHNRLYWYRQTLGQGPEFLTYFQNEAQLEKSRLLSDRFSAERPKGSFSTLEIQRTEQGDSAMYLCASSPEDGDGNQPQHFGDGTRLSIL.

This clonotype was recorded only once. This sequence joins TRBV19 and TRBJ2-6; D remains unclear. The CDR3 spans 16 residues. The germline V gene has CDR1 LNHDA and CDR2 SQIVND (reference sequence). The germline V and J ends were trimmed by 5 bases and 0 bases, with 11 bases remaining between them. In DNA, the CDR3 is TGTGCCAGTAGTGCCCGATCGGGCTCTGGGGCCAACGTCCTGACTTTC. Encoded protein: CASSARSGSGANVLTF.